This is a list of T cell receptor beta chains from one sample in a study of T-cell reconstitution after alpha-beta-depleted transplantation in children. TCRdb redid the calling of the PCR reads with MiXCR, one entry per CDR3 protein. The sample lists about 70,000 distinct CDR3 sequences, under 13% seen once, with approximately 13% in the top ten. The input for sequencing was PBMCs, taken before TCRalphabeta/CD19-depleted stem cell transplant. The receptors shown here come from a boy aged 10-17 years with acute myeloid leukemia, due to receive a stem cell transplant. CDR3s include the opening cysteine and the closing phenylalanine or tryptophan. The order of the fields is D gene, J gene, V gene, clone size, CDR3 DNA, CDR3 protein. D genes are given only for firm matches. Not all rows give a size; the values are once, few, many and, for expanded clones, a class.

D gene: -
J gene: TRBJ2-1
V gene: TRBV19
clone size: few
CDR3 DNA: TGTGCCAGTAGTATAAGGGTAAATAGCCATCAATACTCAAATGAGCAGTTCTTC
CDR3 protein: CASSIRVNSHQYSNEQFF

D gene: -
J gene: TRBJ2-5
V gene: TRBV5-6
clone size: many
CDR3 DNA: TGTGCCAGCAGCTTGCGAAGACAGGTGGGCGAGACCCAGTACTTC
CDR3 protein: CASSLRRQVGETQYF

D gene: -
J gene: TRBJ2-5
V gene: TRBV29-1
clone size: -
CDR3 DNA: TGCAGCGTTGATGACAGGAGACAAGAGACCCAGTACTTC
CDR3 protein: CSVDDRRQETQYF

D gene: -
J gene: TRBJ1-1
V gene: TRBV19
clone size: -
CDR3 DNA: TGTGCCAGTAGTACCACCGGGACCCAGGAGGTGACTGAAGCTTTCTTT
CDR3 protein: CASSTTGTQEVTEAFF

D gene: TRBD2
J gene: TRBJ2-2
V gene: TRBV11-2
clone size: many
CDR3 DNA: TGTGCCAGCAGCCCGCGGACTAGCGAGGGCGGGGAGCTGTTTTTT
CDR3 protein: CASSPRTSEGGELFF

D gene: TRBD1
J gene: TRBJ1-1
V gene: TRBV11-2
clone size: many
CDR3 DNA: TGTGCCAGCAGCTTAATACAGGGGGCGAGCACTGAAGCTTTCTTT
CDR3 protein: CASSLIQGASTEAFF

D gene: -
J gene: TRBJ2-2
V gene: TRBV28
clone size: many
CDR3 DNA: TGTGCCAGCAGGGGCCAGAACACCGGGGAGCTGTTTTTT
CDR3 protein: CASRGQNTGELFF

D gene: -
J gene: TRBJ1-2
V gene: TRBV30
clone size: many
CDR3 DNA: TGTGCCTGGAGTGTACAAGGGGGAGGAGGCAGCACCTTC
CDR3 protein: CAWSVQGGGGSTF

D gene: -
J gene: TRBJ2-1
V gene: TRBV7-9
clone size: many
CDR3 DNA: TGTGCCAGCAGCTCCGGGACGGGCGACAATGAGCAGTTCTTC
CDR3 protein: CASSSGTGDNEQFF

D gene: -
J gene: TRBJ2-1
V gene: TRBV9
clone size: many
CDR3 DNA: TGTGCCAGCAGCGTCAGACCAAGAGGCAATGAGCAGTTCTTC
CDR3 protein: CASSVRPRGNEQFF

D gene: -
J gene: TRBJ2-5
V gene: TRBV20-1
clone size: many
CDR3 DNA: TGCAGTGCCCTCTGGGGAGAGACCCAGTACTTC
CDR3 protein: CSALWGETQYF

D gene: -
J gene: TRBJ1-5
V gene: TRBV2
clone size: many
CDR3 DNA: TGTGCCAGCAGTGATGAGGAAAATCAGCCCCAGCATTTT
CDR3 protein: CASSDEENQPQHF

D gene: -
J gene: TRBJ1-1
V gene: TRBV7-9
clone size: many
CDR3 DNA: TGTGCCAGCAGGCTGAACACTGAAGCTTTCTTT
CDR3 protein: CASRLNTEAFF

D gene: TRBD2
J gene: TRBJ2-3
V gene: TRBV6-1
clone size: few
CDR3 DNA: TGTGCCAGCAGCCACCGACTAGCGGGGGGGCGGTCAGATACGCAGTATTTT
CDR3 protein: CASSHRLAGGRSDTQYF

D gene: -
J gene: TRBJ1-3
V gene: TRBV25-1
clone size: many
CDR3 DNA: TGTGCCAGCAGTGAATTACATTCTGGAAACACCATATATTTT
CDR3 protein: CASSELHSGNTIYF

D gene: TRBD2
J gene: TRBJ2-1
V gene: TRBV7-2
clone size: many
CDR3 DNA: TGTGCCAGCAGCTTACCCGCTAGCGGGAGAGGAAGCTCCTACAATGAGCAGTTCTTC
CDR3 protein: CASSLPASGRGSSYNEQFF

D gene: TRBD2
J gene: TRBJ2-3
V gene: TRBV4-3
clone size: many
CDR3 DNA: TGCGCCAGCAGCCAAGGAACTAGCGGGAGATTTGGCACAGATACGCAGTATTTT
CDR3 protein: CASSQGTSGRFGTDTQYF

D gene: TRBD1
J gene: TRBJ2-1
V gene: TRBV7-6
clone size: -
CDR3 DNA: TGTGCCAGCAGCTCACTCCCGGGACAGGGGGCTGTGAAACCCAATGAGCAGTTCTTC
CDR3 protein: CASSSLPGQGAVKPNEQFF

D gene: -
J gene: TRBJ1-2
V gene: TRBV6-2/TRBV6-3
clone size: many
CDR3 DNA: TGTGCCAGCAGGACCCGTGACTATGGCTACACCTTC
CDR3 protein: CASRTRDYGYTF

D gene: -
J gene: TRBJ2-2
V gene: TRBV3-1
clone size: many
CDR3 DNA: TGTGCCAGCAGCCGAGCTAGCAGGGGCACCGGGGAGCTGTTTTTT
CDR3 protein: CASSRASRGTGELFF

D gene: -
J gene: TRBJ2-3
V gene: TRBV12-3/TRBV12-4
clone size: many
CDR3 DNA: TGTGCCAGCAGTCTTAACTACCGCCCGGATACGCAGTATTTT
CDR3 protein: CASSLNYRPDTQYF

D gene: -
J gene: TRBJ2-1
V gene: TRBV12-3/TRBV12-4
clone size: many
CDR3 DNA: TGTGCCAGCAGTTTAGGGGGACTTGTTAATGAGCAGTTCTTC
CDR3 protein: CASSLGGLVNEQFF

D gene: -
J gene: TRBJ1-1
V gene: TRBV5-5
clone size: -
CDR3 DNA: TGTGCCAGCAGTTTCGGTCCGGACACTGAAGCTTTCTTT
CDR3 protein: CASSFGPDTEAFF

D gene: -
J gene: TRBJ2-1
V gene: TRBV29-1
clone size: many
CDR3 DNA: TGCAGCGTTTCCCGGGCTTACAATGAGCAGTTCTTC
CDR3 protein: CSVSRAYNEQFF

D gene: TRBD2
J gene: TRBJ2-7
V gene: TRBV5-1
clone size: many
CDR3 DNA: TGCGCCAGCAAATGGGAACTAGCGGGAAACGAGCAGTACTTC
CDR3 protein: CASKWELAGNEQYF

D gene: -
J gene: TRBJ2-2
V gene: TRBV9
clone size: many
CDR3 DNA: TGTGCCAGCCCGGACCCATACACCGGGGAGCTGTTTTTT
CDR3 protein: CASPDPYTGELFF

D gene: -
J gene: TRBJ2-7
V gene: TRBV28
clone size: -
CDR3 DNA: TGTGCCAGCAGACGTACTAGAGGGGACTACGAGCAGTACTTC
CDR3 protein: CASRRTRGDYEQYF

D gene: TRBD2
J gene: TRBJ2-1
V gene: TRBV7-2
clone size: -
CDR3 DNA: TGTGCCAGCAGCTCAGGGACTAGCGGCTCCTACAATGAGCAGTTCTTC
CDR3 protein: CASSSGTSGSYNEQFF

D gene: -
J gene: TRBJ1-1
V gene: TRBV20-1
clone size: many
CDR3 DNA: TGCAGTGCTAGAGGTCCAGAGAACACTGAAGCTTTCTTT
CDR3 protein: CSARGPENTEAFF

D gene: -
J gene: TRBJ2-7
V gene: TRBV30
clone size: -
CDR3 DNA: TGTGCCTGGAGGTCAGCTGGTTACGAGCAGTACTTC
CDR3 protein: CAWRSAGYEQYF

D gene: -
J gene: TRBJ1-5
V gene: TRBV12-3/TRBV12-4
clone size: many
CDR3 DNA: TGTGCCAGCAGTTTACCCACAGGGCTCCAGCCCCAGCATTTT
CDR3 protein: CASSLPTGLQPQHF

D gene: TRBD2
J gene: TRBJ2-4
V gene: TRBV20-1
clone size: -
CDR3 DNA: TGCAGTGCCCCGCCGCCTTCGCTAGCGGGAGGGCGCAAAAACATTCAGTACTTC
CDR3 protein: CSAPPPSLAGGRKNIQYF

D gene: -
J gene: TRBJ1-1
V gene: TRBV29-1
clone size: many
CDR3 DNA: TGCAGCGCCTGGGAAGCGCGGGACACTGAAGCTTTCTTT
CDR3 protein: CSAWEARDTEAFF

D gene: -
J gene: TRBJ1-1
V gene: TRBV7-2
clone size: few
CDR3 DNA: TGTGCCAGCAGCCGTAACATTCCGGGCGCTGAAGCTTTCTTT
CDR3 protein: CASSRNIPGAEAFF

D gene: TRBD1
J gene: TRBJ1-2
V gene: TRBV20-1
clone size: many
CDR3 DNA: TGCAGTGCTCGGCCCCCGGGACAGAATAACTATGGCTACACCTTC
CDR3 protein: CSARPPGQNNYGYTF

D gene: TRBD1
J gene: TRBJ2-6
V gene: TRBV9
clone size: many
CDR3 DNA: TGTGCCAGCAGCGTCGAACCGGGACAGGGGTCCTCTGGGGCCAACGTCCTGACTTTC
CDR3 protein: CASSVEPGQGSSGANVLTF

D gene: TRBD1
J gene: TRBJ1-1
V gene: TRBV28
clone size: many
CDR3 DNA: TGTGCCAGCAGGGGGGACAGGGGAAGAACTGAAGCTTTCTTT
CDR3 protein: CASRGDRGRTEAFF

D gene: -
J gene: TRBJ2-5
V gene: TRBV2
clone size: many
CDR3 DNA: TGTGCCAGCAGTGAAGCGTTGGGGGCGGGCGAGACCCAGTACTTC
CDR3 protein: CASSEALGAGETQYF

D gene: -
J gene: TRBJ1-1
V gene: TRBV20-1
clone size: many
CDR3 DNA: TGCAGTGCTAGGGAGAACACTGAAGCTTTCTTT
CDR3 protein: CSARENTEAFF

D gene: -
J gene: TRBJ2-1
V gene: TRBV5-5
clone size: many
CDR3 DNA: TGTGCCAGCAGCTTGGAGTGGTTGAATGAGCAGTTCTTC
CDR3 protein: CASSLEWLNEQFF

D gene: TRBD2
J gene: TRBJ2-6
V gene: TRBV2
clone size: -
CDR3 DNA: TGTACCTGCAGTTTACTAGGGACTATGAACTCTGGGGCCAACGTCCTGACTTTC
CDR3 protein: CTCSLLGTMNSGANVLTF

D gene: -
J gene: TRBJ2-5
V gene: TRBV28
clone size: many
CDR3 DNA: TGTGCCAGCAGTTTTACACAAGCCCAGTACTTC
CDR3 protein: CASSFTQAQYF

D gene: -
J gene: TRBJ2-1
V gene: TRBV10-3
clone size: many
CDR3 DNA: TGTGCCATCAGTCCCGAGGACTTCGGCAGTGAGCAGTTCTTC
CDR3 protein: CAISPEDFGSEQFF

D gene: -
J gene: TRBJ2-1
V gene: TRBV7-9
clone size: many
CDR3 DNA: TGTGCCAGCAGCCCTCAAACGGGCCAGGGTAATGAGCAGTTCTTC
CDR3 protein: CASSPQTGQGNEQFF

D gene: TRBD2
J gene: TRBJ2-5
V gene: TRBV7-8
clone size: many
CDR3 DNA: TGTGCCAGCAGCTTTAGGGGACCCGGGAGGCAAGAGACCCAGTACTTC
CDR3 protein: CASSFRGPGRQETQYF

D gene: -
J gene: TRBJ2-4
V gene: TRBV7-2
clone size: few
CDR3 DNA: TGTGCCAGCAGCTTAGGGACATCCCAAAACATTCAGTACTTC
CDR3 protein: CASSLGTSQNIQYF